This T cell receptor (beta chain) is drawn from a study of Graves' ophthalmopathy and Graves' hyperthyroidism. Study observations and caveats: Detected in blood as well were most expanded thyroid clonotypes with frequency above 0.001.

RNA transcripts yielded amplified TCR beta CDR3 regions. After a first-round RT-PCR with HTBI primers, a second-round multiplex PCR was run. MiXCR, applied by TCRdb to the multiplex PCR reads, yields one record per CDR3 protein. The sample has 400,000 or so distinct CDR3 sequences; approximately 18% are singletons. The sample holds many counts of this clonotype. Its specificity is unknown. The source of this sequence is an adult woman with stable Graves' hyperthyroidism. What was sequenced was peripheral blood.

The CDR3 coding sequence is TGTGCCAGCAGTTTATCTGGGGGGCAGGGCATTCAGTACTTC. Its protein product is CASSLSGGQGIQYF. This chain joins TRBV27 and TRBJ2-4, with D perhaps matching TRBD1 or TRBD2 (6 bases each). There are 14 residues in the CDR3. The germline V and J ends were trimmed by 0 bases and 9 bases, with 12 bases remaining between them. The V gene's germline CDR1 is MNHEY and CDR2 SMNVEV (reference sequence).